This TCR beta chain was sequenced in a study of memory CD4+ T cells and cytomegalovirus serostatus. Clones were sequenced by immunoSEQ multiplex PCR, and TCRdb holds only the in-frame ones, with some missing. The sample includes roughly 48,000 clones, around four fifths of them seen just once. The sort gate was single viable CD3+CD4+CD8-CD45RO+ cells for memory CD4+ T cells. The V gene's germline CDR1 is MNHNY and CDR2 SVGAGI (reference sequence). CDR3 length: 12 amino acids. V gave up 4 bases and J gave up 9 bases, with 7 bases separating them. The genes are TRBV6-6 and TRBJ1-6; no reliable D call. Sequencing input: memory CD4+ T cells from blood. The receptor comes from an adult in good health and CMV-seropositive. CDR3 amino acids: CASSSTVSPLHF. The CDR3 bases are TGTGCCAGCAGTTCGACCGTTTCACCCCTCCACTTT.